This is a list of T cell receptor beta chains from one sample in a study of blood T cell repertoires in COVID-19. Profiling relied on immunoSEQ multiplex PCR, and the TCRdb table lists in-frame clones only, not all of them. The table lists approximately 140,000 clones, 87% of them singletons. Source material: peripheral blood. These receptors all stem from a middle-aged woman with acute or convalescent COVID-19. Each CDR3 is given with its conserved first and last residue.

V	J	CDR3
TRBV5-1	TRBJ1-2	CASSLGQGFAGYTF
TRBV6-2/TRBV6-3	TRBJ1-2	CASSSGTVTYYGYTF
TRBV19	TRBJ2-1	CASSPLGSGYSYNEQFF
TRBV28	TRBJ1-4	CASSRPPTGDNEKLFF
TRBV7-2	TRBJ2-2	CASSPDRGGTGELFF
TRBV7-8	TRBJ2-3	CASSLERAGGSTDTQYF
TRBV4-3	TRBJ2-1	CASSDRLAGASYNEQFF
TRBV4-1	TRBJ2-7	CASSQLGAYEQYF
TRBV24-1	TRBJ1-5	CATSEAGHSQPQHF
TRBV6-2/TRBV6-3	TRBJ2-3	CASSYTVTISTDWITDTQYF
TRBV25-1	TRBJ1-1	CASSREGGLNTEAFF
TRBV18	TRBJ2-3	CASSMVAGAEGDTQYF
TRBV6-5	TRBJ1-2	CASSIGGAGGYTF
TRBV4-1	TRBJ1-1	CASSGPGGYNTEAFF
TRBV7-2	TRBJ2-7	CASSDYTSPSVQYF
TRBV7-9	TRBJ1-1	CASSLTTEAFF
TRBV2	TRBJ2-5	CASRQLQGETQYF
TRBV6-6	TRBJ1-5	CASSIRQGANNQPQHF
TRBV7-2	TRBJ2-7	CASSLVALSNYEQYF
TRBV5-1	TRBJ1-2	CASSLGQGGGYTF
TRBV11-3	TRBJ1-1	CASSLGAANTEAFF
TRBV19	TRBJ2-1	CASSMEGPGEQFF
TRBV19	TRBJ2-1	CASSPSGLSYNEQFF
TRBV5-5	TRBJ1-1	CASSWGQGKNTEAFF
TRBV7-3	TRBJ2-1	CASSPTASGRVNEQFF
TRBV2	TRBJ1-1	CASSEEGVNTEAFF
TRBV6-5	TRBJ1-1	CASSYSWGDTEAFF
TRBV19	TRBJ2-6	CASSRQERSGANVLTF
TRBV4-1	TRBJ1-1	CASSQPAGNTEAFF